These T cell receptor beta chains were read from a single sample in a study of blood T cell repertoires in COVID-19. Repertoires were generated with immunoSEQ multiplex PCR, while TCRdb's copy carries only in-frame clones and drops some. Altogether roughly 310,000 clones are present, roughly 88% being singletons, with the ten largest covering 3% to 4%. Sample: peripheral blood. The receptors were sampled from a woman aged 45-59 years with active or convalescent COVID-19. Both conserved end residues are part of each CDR3. D genes are given only for firm matches. Clone size, where shown, is once, few, many, or a class for clones that have expanded.

V,size,J,D,CDR3,DNA
TRBV27,NA,TRBJ2-2,TRBD2,CASSWASGLTGELFF,TGTGCCAGCAGTTGGGCTAGCGGACTCACCGGGGAGCTGTTTTTT
TRBV10-3,NA,TRBJ2-7,NA,CAISRQGLSYEQYF,TGTGCCATCAGTCGCCAGGGCCTCTCCTACGAGCAGTACTTC
TRBV10-2,NA,TRBJ2-7,NA,CASLPRQQGAYEQYF,TGCGCCAGCTTACCCCGGCAACAGGGAGCCTACGAGCAGTACTTC
TRBV7-9,NA,TRBJ1-1,TRBD1,CASSSFGTAEAFF,TGTGCCAGCAGCTCATTCGGGACAGCCGAAGCTTTCTTT
TRBV6-2/TRBV6-3,NA,TRBJ1-2,NA,CASSLQGKNYGYTF,TGTGCCAGCAGCCTCCAGGGGAAGAACTATGGCTACACCTTC
TRBV24-1,NA,TRBJ2-7,TRBD2,CATTGTSGMGPSEQYF,TGTGCCACCACAGGGACTAGCGGGATGGGGCCTAGTGAGCAGTACTTC
TRBV5-4,NA,TRBJ1-2,NA,CASSLRGTNGYTF,TGTGCCAGCAGTTTAAGGGGGACTAATGGCTACACCTTC
TRBV4-2,NA,TRBJ2-1,NA,CASSQVRNEQFF,TGTGCCAGCAGCCAAGTCCGCAATGAGCAGTTCTTC
TRBV25-1,NA,TRBJ1-1,TRBD1,CASRDRVNTEAFF,TGTGCCAGCAGGGACAGGGTGAACACTGAAGCTTTCTTT
TRBV28,NA,TRBJ2-7,TRBD2,CATESGSRYEQYF,TGTGCCACCGAAAGCGGGAGTCGGTACGAGCAGTACTTC
TRBV7-2,NA,TRBJ1-6,NA,CASSLPAYNSPLHF,TGTGCCAGCAGCTTACCCGCCTATAATTCACCCCTCCACTTT
TRBV19,few,TRBJ1-2,TRBD1,CASSGQGDYGYTF,TGTGCCAGTAGCGGACAGGGGGACTATGGCTACACCTTC
TRBV28,NA,TRBJ2-7,TRBD1,CASSPPGTGGYEQYF,TGTGCCAGCAGTCCCCCTGGGACAGGGGGCTACGAGCAGTACTTC
TRBV28,NA,TRBJ1-6,NA,CASSGGVSPLHF,TGTGCCAGCAGTGGGGGGGTCTCACCCCTCCACTTT
TRBV11-3,NA,TRBJ1-6,TRBD1,CASSHRQGSSYNSPLHF,TGTGCCAGCAGCCATCGACAGGGAAGCTCCTATAATTCACCCCTCCACTTT
TRBV14,NA,TRBJ2-2,TRBD1,CASSPRTGANTGELFF,TGTGCCAGCAGCCCCCGGACAGGCGCGAACACCGGGGAGCTGTTTTTT
TRBV30,NA,TRBJ2-7,NA,CAWRDGTLPFEQYF,TGTGCCTGGAGGGACGGGACTCTCCCTTTTGAGCAGTACTTC
TRBV5-1,NA,TRBJ2-3,TRBD1,CASSLAGTAFGTDTQYF,TGCGCCAGCAGCTTGGCTGGGACAGCCTTCGGCACAGATACGCAGTATTTT
TRBV28,few,TRBJ2-1,NA,CASSQQVGSYNEQFF,TGTGCCAGCAGCCAACAGGTCGGGTCCTACAATGAGCAGTTCTTC
TRBV12-3/TRBV12-4,NA,TRBJ1-1,TRBD1,CASRQGGTEAFF,TGTGCCAGCAGACAGGGGGGTACTGAAGCTTTCTTT
TRBV5-4,NA,TRBJ2-7,TRBD1,CASSLGGQGGSYEQYF,TGTGCCAGCAGCTTAGGCGGACAGGGAGGCTCCTACGAGCAGTACTTC
TRBV7-2,NA,TRBJ1-3,NA,CAARGLSGNTIYF,TGTGCTGCAAGGGGACTCTCTGGAAACACCATATATTTT
TRBV27,NA,TRBJ1-1,TRBD1,CASSGQANTEAFF,TGTGCCAGCAGCGGACAGGCGAACACTGAAGCTTTCTTT
TRBV18,NA,TRBJ1-2,NA,CASSPSETGSYGYTF,TGTGCCAGCTCACCCTCCGAGACAGGTAGCTATGGCTACACCTTC
TRBV7-8,NA,TRBJ2-1,TRBD2,CASSLGLADYNEQFF,TGTGCCAGCAGCTTGGGACTAGCCGACTACAATGAGCAGTTCTTC
TRBV7-2,NA,TRBJ2-7,NA,CASSLVGGDAYEQYF,TGTGCCAGCAGTTTAGTAGGGGGGGATGCCTACGAGCAGTACTTC
TRBV11-3,NA,TRBJ2-3,TRBD2,CASSPRAGETDTQYF,TGTGCCAGCAGCCCTCGAGCGGGGGAGACAGATACGCAGTATTTT
TRBV9,NA,TRBJ2-7,TRBD2,CASSVGTSGFSYEQYF,TGTGCCAGCAGCGTAGGGACTAGCGGGTTCTCCTACGAGCAGTACTTC
TRBV5-8,once,TRBJ2-3,TRBD2,CASSPRLAGGTDTQYF,TGTGCCAGCAGCCCCCGACTAGCGGGGGGCACAGATACGCAGTATTTT
TRBV5-1,NA,TRBJ1-4,TRBD1,CASRTGQGNEKLFF,TGCGCCAGCAGAACGGGACAGGGTAATGAAAAACTGTTTTTT
TRBV30,NA,TRBJ2-7,NA,CASLDRAYEQYF,TGTGCCTCCTTGGACAGAGCCTACGAGCAGTACTTC
TRBV19,NA,TRBJ1-5,TRBD1,CASTPDRAGQPQHF,TGTGCCAGTACCCCGGACAGGGCGGGACAGCCCCAGCATTTT
TRBV4-3,NA,TRBJ2-5,NA,CASSQDSGETQYF,TGCGCCAGCAGCCAAGATAGCGGAGAGACCCAGTACTTC
TRBV9,few,TRBJ2-7,TRBD1,CASSVQGASSYEQYF,TGTGCCAGCAGCGTACAGGGGGCCAGCTCCTACGAGCAGTACTTC
TRBV2,NA,TRBJ2-1,TRBD2,CASSVSTSGPDNEQFF,TGTGCCAGCAGTGTGTCGACTAGCGGTCCCGACAATGAGCAGTTCTTC
TRBV9,NA,TRBJ2-1,NA,CASSVAVGGNEQFF,TGTGCCAGCAGCGTAGCGGTGGGGGGCAATGAGCAGTTCTTC
TRBV14,once,TRBJ2-7,NA,CASSLLLSESYEQYF,TGTGCCAGCAGCCTACTATTGTCTGAGTCCTACGAGCAGTACTTC
TRBV27,NA,TRBJ2-7,NA,CARDQPTGNSYEQYF,TGTGCCAGAGACCAGCCGACAGGAAATAGCTACGAGCAGTACTTC
TRBV3-1/TRBV3-2,NA,TRBJ1-2,NA,CASSSYGGNYGYTF,TGTGCCAGCAGTAGTTACGGAGGGAACTATGGCTACACCTTC
TRBV6-2/TRBV6-3,NA,TRBJ1-1,NA,CASSYSTGNLNTEAFF,TGTGCCAGCAGTTACTCGACGGGTAACCTGAACACTGAAGCTTTCTTT
TRBV19,few,TRBJ1-3,NA,CATARTAGNTIYF,TGTGCCACAGCCCGGACAGCTGGAAACACCATATATTTT
TRBV24-1,NA,TRBJ2-1,TRBD1,CATSDAGGSSYNEQFF,TGTGCCACCAGTGACGCAGGGGGAAGCTCCTACAATGAGCAGTTCTTC
TRBV21-1,NA,TRBJ2-7,NA,CASSKRDWGRCLTYEQYF,TGTGCCAGCAGCAAGCGGGACTGGGGCAGGTGCCTTACCTACGAGCAGTACTTC
TRBV5-1,NA,TRBJ1-1,NA,CASSLTRGNTEAFF,TGCGCCAGCAGCTTGACCAGGGGGAACACTGAAGCTTTCTTT
TRBV5-1,NA,TRBJ2-1,NA,CASSLKTGSSYNEQFF,TGCGCCAGCAGCTTAAAAACCGGGAGCTCCTACAATGAGCAGTTCTTC
TRBV18,NA,TRBJ1-2,NA,CASSPELTGSYGYTF,TGTGCCAGCTCACCGGAGCTTACTGGCTCCTATGGCTACACCTTC